Listed here are 3 T cell receptor beta chains from one sample, sequenced in a study of T cell responses to AZD1222 COVID-19 vaccine. The data were produced by immunoSEQ multiplex PCR, yet TCRdb's version contains in-frame clones alone and is incomplete. This table has approximately 60,000 clones, around 87% appearing once. The input for sequencing was peripheral blood, taken on day 0 of AZD1222 vaccination. These receptors were collected from an adult in good health.

This rearrangement joins TRBV6-5 to TRBJ2-1, with 9 bases fitting TRBD2. Per the germline V gene, CDR1 is MNHEY and CDR2 is SVGAGI. The CDR3 is 14 amino acids. Germline trimming cut 4 bases from V and 6 bases from J; bases unmatched to any gene: 4. The CDR3 DNA follows: TGTGCCAGCAGTTTAGCTAGCGGGATCAATGAGCAGTTCTTC. It translates to CASSLASGINEQFF.

The V call is TRBV9, the J call TRBJ1-4, with 7 bases matching TRBD1. CDR1 is SGDLS, CDR2 YYNGEE, per germline. This CDR3 contains 14 residues. Trimming cost V 3 bases and J 8 bases; bases outside gene matches: 7. The CDR3, as DNA: TGTGCCAGCAGCGACGACAGGGCTGGGGAAAAACTGTTTTTT. This encodes CASSDDRAGEKLFF.

In this sample, this clone turned up once. V is TRBV19 and J is TRBJ1-2; possibly TRBD1 for D (5 bases). V was pared by 9 bases and J by 4 bases, with 12 bases between. Germline CDR1 LNHDA, CDR2 SQIVND (reference sequence). The CDR3 consists of 12 residues. The CDR3 bases are TGTGCCAGCACCGGGGGTTTCTATGGCTACACCTTC. Its protein product is CASTGGFYGYTF.